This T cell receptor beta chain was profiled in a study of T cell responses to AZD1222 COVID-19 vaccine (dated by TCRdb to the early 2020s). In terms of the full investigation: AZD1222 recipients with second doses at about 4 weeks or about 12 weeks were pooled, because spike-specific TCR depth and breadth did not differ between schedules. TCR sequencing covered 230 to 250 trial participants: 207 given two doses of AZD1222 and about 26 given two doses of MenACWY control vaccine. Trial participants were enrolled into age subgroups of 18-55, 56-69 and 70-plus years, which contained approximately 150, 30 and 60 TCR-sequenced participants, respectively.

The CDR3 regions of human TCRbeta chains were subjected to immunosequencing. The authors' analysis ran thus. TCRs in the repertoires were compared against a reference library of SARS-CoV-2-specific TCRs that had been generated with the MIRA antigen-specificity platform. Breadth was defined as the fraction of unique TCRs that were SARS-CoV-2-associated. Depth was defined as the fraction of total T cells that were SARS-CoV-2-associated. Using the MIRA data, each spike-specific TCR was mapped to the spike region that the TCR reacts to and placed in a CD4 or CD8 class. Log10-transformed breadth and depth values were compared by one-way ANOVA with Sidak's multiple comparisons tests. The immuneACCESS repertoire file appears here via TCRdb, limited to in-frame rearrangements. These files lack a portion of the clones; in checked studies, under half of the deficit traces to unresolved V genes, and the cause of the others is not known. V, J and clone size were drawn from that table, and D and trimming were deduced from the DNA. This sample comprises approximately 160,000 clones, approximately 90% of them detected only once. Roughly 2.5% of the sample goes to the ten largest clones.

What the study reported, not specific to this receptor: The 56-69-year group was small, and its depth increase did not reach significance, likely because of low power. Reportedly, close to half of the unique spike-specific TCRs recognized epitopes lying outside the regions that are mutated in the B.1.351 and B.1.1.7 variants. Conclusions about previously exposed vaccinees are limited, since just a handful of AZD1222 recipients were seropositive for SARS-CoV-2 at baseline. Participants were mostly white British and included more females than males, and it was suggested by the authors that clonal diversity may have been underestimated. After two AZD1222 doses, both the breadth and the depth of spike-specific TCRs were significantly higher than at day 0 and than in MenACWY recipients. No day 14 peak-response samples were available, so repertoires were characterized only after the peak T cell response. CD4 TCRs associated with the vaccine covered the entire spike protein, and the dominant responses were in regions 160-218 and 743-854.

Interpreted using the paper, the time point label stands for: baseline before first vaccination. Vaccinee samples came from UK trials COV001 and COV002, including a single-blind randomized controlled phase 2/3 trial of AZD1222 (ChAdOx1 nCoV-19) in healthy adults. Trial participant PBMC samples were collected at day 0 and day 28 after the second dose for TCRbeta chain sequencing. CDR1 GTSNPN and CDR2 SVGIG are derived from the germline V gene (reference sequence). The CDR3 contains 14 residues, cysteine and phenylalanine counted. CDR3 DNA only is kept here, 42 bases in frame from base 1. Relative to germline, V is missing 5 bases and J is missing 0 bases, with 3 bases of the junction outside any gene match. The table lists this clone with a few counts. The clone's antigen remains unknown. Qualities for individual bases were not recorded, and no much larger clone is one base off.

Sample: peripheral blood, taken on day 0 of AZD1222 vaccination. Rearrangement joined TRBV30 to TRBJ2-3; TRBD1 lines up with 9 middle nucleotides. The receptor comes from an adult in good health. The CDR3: CAWGTGISTDTQYF. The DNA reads TGTGCCTGGGGGACAGGGATTAGCACAGATACGCAGTATTTT.